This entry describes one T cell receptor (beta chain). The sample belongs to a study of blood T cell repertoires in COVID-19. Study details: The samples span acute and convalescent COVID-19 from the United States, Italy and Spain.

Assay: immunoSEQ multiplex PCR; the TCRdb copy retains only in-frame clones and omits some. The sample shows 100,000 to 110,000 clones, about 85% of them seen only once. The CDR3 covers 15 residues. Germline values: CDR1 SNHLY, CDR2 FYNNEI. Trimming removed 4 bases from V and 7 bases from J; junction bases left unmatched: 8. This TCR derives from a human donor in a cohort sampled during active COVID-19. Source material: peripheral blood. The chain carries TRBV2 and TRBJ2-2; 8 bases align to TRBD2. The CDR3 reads CASSGHWTSSGELFF. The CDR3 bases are TGTGCCAGCAGTGGACATTGGACTAGCAGCGGGGAGCTGTTTTTT.